What follows is one TCR beta chain and its context. The antigen is not known. The record originates from a study of post-analysis software for immune sequencing data. The overall study: The courses of disease that were included comprised relapsing-remitting, secondary progressive and progressive-relapsing multiple sclerosis. Study-wide findings and caveats: TRBV5-6, TRBV5-1 and TRBV20-1 belonged to a set of a handful of TRBV segments that were more frequent in patients than controls. Samples prepared in the same batch strongly co-clustered by F measure. Controls had significantly higher normalized Chao1 diversity than multiple sclerosis patients.

Researchers reported that TCR beta cDNA libraries carried unique molecular identifiers. Once about 0.95 to 10 million T cells were used, approximately 520,000 cDNA molecules resulted. MiXCR, applied by TCRdb to the PCR reads, yields one record per CDR3 protein. The repertoire consists of about 430,000 distinct CDR3 sequences, with about 40% occurring once and the leading ten covering 7.6%. The germline V gene has CDR1 MDHEN and CDR2 SYDVKM. The CDR3 is 15 residues long. The V end lost 7 bases, the J end lost 3 bases, and 16 bases lay between the germline ends. The sample was blood. The chain is built from TRBV28 and TRBJ2-1; a possible D gene is TRBD2 (6 bases). This receptor was obtained from a girl aged 2 to 10 with multiple sclerosis. Written as DNA, the CDR3 is TGTGCCAGCACCACCACTAGCTCACTCTACAATGAGCAGTTCTTC. Its translation: CASTTTSSLYNEQFF.